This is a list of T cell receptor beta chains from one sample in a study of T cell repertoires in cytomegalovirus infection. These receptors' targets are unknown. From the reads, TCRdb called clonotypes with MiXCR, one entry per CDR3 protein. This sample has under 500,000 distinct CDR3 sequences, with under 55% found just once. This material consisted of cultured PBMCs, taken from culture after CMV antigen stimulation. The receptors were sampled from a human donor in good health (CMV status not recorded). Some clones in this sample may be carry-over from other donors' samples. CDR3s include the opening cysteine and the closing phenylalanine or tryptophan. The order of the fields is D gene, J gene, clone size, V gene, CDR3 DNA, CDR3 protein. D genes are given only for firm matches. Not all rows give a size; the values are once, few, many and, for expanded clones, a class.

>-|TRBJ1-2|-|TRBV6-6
TGTGCCAGCAGTTACTCCGGGGCGGGAGGCTACACCTTC
CASSYSGAGGYTF
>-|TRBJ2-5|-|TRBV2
TGTGCCAGCGTCAAAACTCGGGACACGGAGACCCAGTACTTC
CASVKTRDTETQYF
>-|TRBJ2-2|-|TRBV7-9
TGTGCCAGCAGCACCCCGGGGGGCGAGCTGTTTTTT
CASSTPGGELFF
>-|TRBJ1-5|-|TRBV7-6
TGTGCCAGCAGCTCGGGGTTTGATCAGCCCCAGCATTTT
CASSSGFDQPQHF
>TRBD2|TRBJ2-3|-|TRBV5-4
TGTGCCAGCAGCTCCCCGGTAGCGGGGGGAGGCACAGATACGCAGTATTTT
CASSSPVAGGGTDTQYF
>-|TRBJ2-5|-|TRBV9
TGTGCCAGCAGCGCGGGCCTCGGTCGGCAAGAGACCCAGTACTTC
CASSAGLGRQETQYF
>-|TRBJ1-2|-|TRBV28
TGTGCCAGCAAAACAGGGAAAGACTATGGCTACACCTTC
CASKTGKDYGYTF
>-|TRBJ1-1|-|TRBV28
TGTGCCAGCAGTTTAGGCCAGGGGAGTTGGGTGACTGAAGCTTTCTTT
CASSLGQGSWVTEAFF
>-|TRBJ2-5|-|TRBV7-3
TGTGCCAGCAGCTTAGGATTTAGGGAAGAGACCCAGTACTTC
CASSLGFREETQYF
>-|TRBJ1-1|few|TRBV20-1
TGCAGCGCCAATTGGGGGATAGAGGAAGCTTTCTTT
CSANWGIEEAFF
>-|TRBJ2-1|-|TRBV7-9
TGTGCCAGCAGCTTAGGAAACAGGTTTGGCCCCCGAAATGAGCAGTTCTTC
CASSLGNRFGPRNEQFF
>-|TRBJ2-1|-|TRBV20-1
TGCAGTGCTAACTCCCCTCAGGGCAGGAACAACAATGAGCAGTTCTTC
CSANSPQGRNNNEQFF
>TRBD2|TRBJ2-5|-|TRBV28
TGTGCCAGCAGGGGATCCGGGACTAGCGGGAGGGTCCTCCACATCTTC
CASRGSGTSGRVLHIF
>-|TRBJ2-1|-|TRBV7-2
TGTGCCAGCAGCTTAGGGGGGGTCTACCCTCGAGAGCAGTTCTTC
CASSLGGVYPREQFF
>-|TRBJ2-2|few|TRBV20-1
TGCAGTGCTAGACCTTCAGGGACCGGGGAGCTGTTTTTT
CSARPSGTGELFF
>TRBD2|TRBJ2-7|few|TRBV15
TGTGCCACCAGCCGAGGGCTAGCGGGGGACTACGAGCAGTACTTC
CATSRGLAGDYEQYF
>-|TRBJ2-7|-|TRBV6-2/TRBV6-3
TGTGCCAGCAGTTATGATACCCCTCGAACCTACGAGCAGTACTTC
CASSYDTPRTYEQYF
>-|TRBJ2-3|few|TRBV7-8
TGTGCCAGCAGCCCCGCTCCCCCCGGGTCTGGAACTAGTATTGCAGATACGCAGTATTTT
CASSPAPPGSGTSIADTQYF
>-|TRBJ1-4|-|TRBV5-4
TGTGCCAGCAGCCCCGACTTTGCTAATGAAAAACTGTTTTTT
CASSPDFANEKLFF
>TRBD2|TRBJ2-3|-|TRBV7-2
TGTGCCAACAGCCTAGGGACTAGCGTGGGCGGAGATACGCAGTATTTT
CANSLGTSVGGDTQYF
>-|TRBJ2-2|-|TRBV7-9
TGTGCCAGCAGCTTAAGAGCAACCGGGGAGCTGTTTTTT
CASSLRATGELFF
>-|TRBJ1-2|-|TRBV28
TGTGCCAGCTCAGGGGATGGCTACACCTTC
CASSGDGYTF
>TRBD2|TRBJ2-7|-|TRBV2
TGTGCCAGCAGTACTAGCGGGACGCACGAGCAGTACTTC
CASSTSGTHEQYF
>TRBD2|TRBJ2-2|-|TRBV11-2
TGTGCCAGTTCGTGGCGGGAGTTGAACACCGGGGAGCTGTTTTTT
CASSWRELNTGELFF
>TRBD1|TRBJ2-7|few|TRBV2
TGTGCCAGCAGTATGGGACAGGGACCCTACGAGCAGTACTTC
CASSMGQGPYEQYF
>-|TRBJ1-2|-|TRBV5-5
TGTGCCAGCAGCCTCTCCTTCCAGGGGAACTATGGCTACACCTTC
CASSLSFQGNYGYTF
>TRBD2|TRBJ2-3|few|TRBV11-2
TGTGCCAGCAGCCCCGGGATAGCGGGAGGGTCAGATACGCAGTATTTT
CASSPGIAGGSDTQYF
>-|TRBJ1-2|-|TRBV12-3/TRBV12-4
TGTGCCAGCGGTTGGAGGAACTATGGCTACACCTTC
CASGWRNYGYTF
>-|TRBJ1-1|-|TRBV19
TGTGCCAGCTCCAGGTCTGGGGGGGGGGGGAGGACTGAAGCTTTCTTT
CASSRSGGGGRTEAFF
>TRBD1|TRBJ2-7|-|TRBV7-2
TGTGCCAGCAGCTCCCGGACAGGGGCGGGGGAGCAGTACTTC
CASSSRTGAGEQYF
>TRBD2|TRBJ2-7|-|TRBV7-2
TGTGCCAGCAGCCCCCCTCCCGTTAGCGCCCGGGGGGGCGAGCAGTACTTC
CASSPPPVSARGGEQYF
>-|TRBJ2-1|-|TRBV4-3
TGCGCCAGCAGCCCCCGACGCATAGCGGACAATGAGCAGTTCTTC
CASSPRRIADNEQFF
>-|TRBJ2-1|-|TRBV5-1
TGCGCCAGCACGGGCGGGGTAACCTACAATGAGCAGTTCTTC
CASTGGVTYNEQFF
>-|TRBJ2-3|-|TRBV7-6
TGTGCCAGCACCCGAGTGGGGGCAGGTAGAGATACGCAGTATTTT
CASTRVGAGRDTQYF
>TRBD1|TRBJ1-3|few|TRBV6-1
TGTGCCAGCAGTAGCCACAGGGGGCGAGTAGGAAACACCATATATTTT
CASSSHRGRVGNTIYF
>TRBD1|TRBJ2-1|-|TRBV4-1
TGCGCCAGCAGCCAAGAACCGACAGGGGCATCCTACAATGAGCAGTTCTTC
CASSQEPTGASYNEQFF
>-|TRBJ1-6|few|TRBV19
TGTGCCAGCAGGGACACCAGGCGTTCACCCCTCCACTTT
CASRDTRRSPLHF
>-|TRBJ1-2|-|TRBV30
TGTGCCTGGAGCGTAACACCGGCTAACTATGGCTACACCTTC
CAWSVTPANYGYTF
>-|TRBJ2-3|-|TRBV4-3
TGCGCCAGCAACCCGGGCCCTAGGGCCACAGATACGCAGTATTTT
CASNPGPRATDTQYF
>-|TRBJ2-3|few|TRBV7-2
TGTGCCAGCAGCTACGTGGGGGCTGGAGATACGCAGTATTTT
CASSYVGAGDTQYF
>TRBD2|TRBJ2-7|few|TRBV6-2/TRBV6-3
TGTGCCAGCAGTTACTCGGCGGGAGGCTACGAGCAGTACTTC
CASSYSAGGYEQYF
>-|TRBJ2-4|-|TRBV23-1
TGCGCCAGCCGGGAGCAGCAATTAGCCAAAAACATTCAGTACTTC
CASREQQLAKNIQYF
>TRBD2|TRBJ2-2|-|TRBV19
TGTGCCAGTAAACCGGGACTAGCGCCTGCGAACACCGGGGAGCTGTTTTTT
CASKPGLAPANTGELFF
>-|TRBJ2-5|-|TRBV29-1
TGCAGCGTTGTGGCCGGGGACGAGACCCAGTACTTC
CSVVAGDETQYF
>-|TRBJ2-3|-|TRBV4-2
TGTGCCAGCAGCCACTCCCGGAGGACAGCAAGCACAGATACGCAGTATTTT
CASSHSRRTASTDTQYF
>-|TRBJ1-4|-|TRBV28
TGTGCCAGCAGTTTCGCAGGGCAAAGTGAAAAACTGTTTTTT
CASSFAGQSEKLFF
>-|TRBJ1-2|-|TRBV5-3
TGTGCCAGCAGCTATCGTGGATTCTCAGGAGTCGGCTACACCTTC
CASSYRGFSGVGYTF
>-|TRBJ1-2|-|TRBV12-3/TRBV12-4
TGTGCCAGCAGTTTCCATGGAGCTAACTATGGCTACACCTTC
CASSFHGANYGYTF
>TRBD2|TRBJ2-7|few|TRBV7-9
TGTGCCAGCAGCCCCTCGGGGGGGACCAGCTCCTACGAGCAGTACTTC
CASSPSGGTSSYEQYF
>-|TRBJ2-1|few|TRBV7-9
TGTGCCAGCAGCTTAGCGAGAGGGAGGCCGAATGATGAGCAGTTCTTC
CASSLARGRPNDEQFF
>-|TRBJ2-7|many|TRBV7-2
TGTGCCAGCAGCCCCCGGAGATCGGCAAACTTGGAATCCTACGAGCAGTACTTC
CASSPRRSANLESYEQYF
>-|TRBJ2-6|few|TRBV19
TGTGCCAGTCGTACGTCAGGGATTGCAGGCGGGGCCAACGTCCTGACTTTC
CASRTSGIAGGANVLTF
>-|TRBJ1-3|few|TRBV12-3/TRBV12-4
TGTGCCAGCAGTCGGAGCGGGAACACCATATATTTT
CASSRSGNTIYF
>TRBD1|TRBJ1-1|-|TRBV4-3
TGCGCCAGCAGCCACGGGACAGGTTTGGGGACTGAAGCTTTCTTT
CASSHGTGLGTEAFF
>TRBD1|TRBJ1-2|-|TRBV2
TGTGCCAGCACCTCCGGGGGACAGAGATATGGCTACACCTTC
CASTSGGQRYGYTF
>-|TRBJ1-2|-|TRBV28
TGTGCCAGCAGCCCCGGGGGGGTTGACTATGGCTACACCTTC
CASSPGGVDYGYTF
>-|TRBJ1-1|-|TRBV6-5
TGTGCCAGCAGTTACCACGGTGTCACTGAAGCTTTCTTT
CASSYHGVTEAFF
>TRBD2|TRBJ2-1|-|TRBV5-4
TGTGCCAACTCCCGGACTAGCGGCCCCCTAAGCTCCTACAATGAGCAGTTCTTC
CANSRTSGPLSSYNEQFF
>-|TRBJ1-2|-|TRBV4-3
TGCGCCAGCCCGGAGGGCGTGTACTATGGCTACACCTTC
CASPEGVYYGYTF
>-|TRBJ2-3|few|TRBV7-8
TGTGCCAGCAGCTTAGAAAGGCCGGGGGCTAGCACAGATACGCAGTATTTT
CASSLERPGASTDTQYF